This TCR beta chain was observed in a study of blood T cells in healthy people across ages. Next came a second PCR, run for 7 to 11 cycles, which used a sample-barcoded 5' primer along with a J-beta primer mix. Using its own MiXCR run on the 5' RACE reads, TCRdb lists one record per CDR3 protein. The sample contains 850,000 to 1,000,000 distinct CDR3 sequences, approximately 49% of which appear only once. A remark on this clonotype: A much bigger clone sits one base away, suggesting this may be a read error.

Germline V gives CDR1 MNHEY, CDR2 SMNVEV (reference sequence). This CDR3 is 14 amino acids long. Sequencing was done on a sample of blood. The gene calls are TRBV27 and TRBJ2-3, with D perhaps TRBD1 (6 bases). Near its end, the DNA agrees better with TRBJ1-5, so the J call may be wrong. The clonotype was recovered from a young man in good health. CDR3 loop: CASSSSGGTDTQHF. CDR3 nucleotides: TGTGCCAGCAGCTCCAGCGGGGGCACAGATACGCAGCATTTT.